Below are 24 T cell receptor beta chains sequenced from a single sample in a study of blood T cell repertoires in COVID-19. TCRdb's table, derived via immunoSEQ multiplex PCR, lists solely in-frame clones and lacks some. The table shows roughly 130,000 clones, with 90% occurring only once. The specimen was peripheral blood. These receptors were obtained from a man aged 55 to 70 with COVID-19, enrolled during active disease.

The gene calls are TRBV6-5 and TRBJ2-1; no clear D. V was clipped by 3 bases and J by 3 bases, with 12 bases between them. The CDR3 extends over 15 amino acids. Germline CDR1 MNHEY, CDR2 SVGAGI. The chain's CDR3 is CASSYLRRYYNEQFF. The CDR3 nucleotides read TGTGCCAGCAGTTATTTACGGCGGTACTACAATGAGCAGTTCTTC.

The genes are TRBV27 and TRBJ2-3; TRBD1 aligns across 9 bases. This CDR3 comprises 17 residues. The junction had 11 bases not matched to a gene; V was cut back by 3 bases and J by 4 bases. Germline V lookup: CDR1 MNHEY, CDR2 SMNVEV (reference sequence). The CDR3 sequence: CASSLRTGTGLPDTQYF. For the CDR3, the DNA is TGTGCCAGCAGTTTGCGCACCGGGACAGGGTTACCAGATACGCAGTATTTT.

V usage is TRBV2 and J usage is TRBJ1-2, with D perhaps matching TRBD1 (5 bases). The V and J ends lost 1 base and 7 bases respectively, with 13 bases between them. Germline V gene sequence: CDR1 SNHLY, CDR2 FYNNEI. There are 14 residues in the CDR3. The CDR3 DNA is TGTGCCAGCAGTGAAGAAGTGGGGCGGGGTGGCTACACCTTC. This codes for CASSEEVGRGGYTF.

The CDR3 DNA follows: TGTGCCAGCGTCCCGGGACAGGGACTCACTGAAGCTTTCTTT. It yields the protein CASVPGQGLTEAFF. This rearrangement joins TRBV6-5 to TRBJ1-1; 9 nucleotides line up with TRBD1. This CDR3 has 14 residues. J lost 4 bases, V lost 8 bases, and 8 bases had no gene match. The germline gives CDR1 MNHEY, CDR2 SVGAGI.

V gene TRBV5-4 combines with J gene TRBJ2-3; D might be TRBD2 (5 bases). V lost 2 bases to trimming and J lost 2 bases, with 15 bases between them. The germline gives CDR1 SGHNT, CDR2 YYREEE (reference sequence). The CDR3 contains 16 residues. The CDR3 nucleotides read TGTGCCAGCAGCTTAGTTCTAGGAGGAGACACAGATACGCAGTATTTT. Its translation: CASSLVLGGDTDTQYF.

The CDR3 DNA sequence: TGTGCCAGTACTACTCCACAGGGCCTGGGGCAGCCCCAGCATTTT. Translated: CASTTPQGLGQPQHF. The chain combines TRBV19 with TRBJ1-5; weak D call: TRBD1 (6 bases). The CDR3 is 15 residues long. The V end was cut by 7 bases, the J end by 7 bases, with 20 bases between. CDR1 is LNHDA and CDR2 is SQIVND in the germline V gene (reference sequence).

The chain employs TRBV7-9 and TRBJ1-4; tentatively, D is TRBD1 (6 bases). CDR3 length: 15 residues. V lost 7 bases and J lost 7, with 19 bases in between. The germline V gene encodes CDR1 SEHNR and CDR2 FQNEAQ (reference sequence). The CDR3 spells CASTIFRGNGEKLFF. Written as DNA, the CDR3 is TGTGCCAGCACTATATTCAGGGGTAACGGTGAAAAACTGTTTTTT.

For the CDR3, the DNA is TGTGCCAGCAGTTATGCACTAGTCACTGAAGCTTTCTTT. Its protein product is CASSYALVTEAFF. The genes are TRBV6-2 or TRBV6-3 and TRBJ1-1; unclear D gene. The V and J ends lost 3 bases and 4 bases respectively, with 9 bases between them. The CDR3 length is 13 residues. Germline CDR1 reads MNHEY; CDR2 reads SVGEGT.

The rearrangement joins TRBV5-1 to TRBJ2-2; D gene ambiguous. The CDR3 spans 13 residues. Germline CDR1 SGHRS, CDR2 YFSETQ. V lost 1 base to trimming and J lost 4 bases, with 5 bases between them. The CDR3 reads CASSLPVTGELFF. The CDR3 DNA follows: TGCGCCAGCAGCTTGCCCGTCACCGGGGAGCTGTTTTTT. Complete variable domain (other parts from reference TRBV5-1 and TRBJ2-2): KAGVTQTPRYLIKTRGQQVTLSCSPISGHRSVSWYQQTPGQGLQFLFEYFSETQRNKGNFPGRFSGRQFSNSRSEMNVSTLELGDSALYLCASSLPVTGELFFGEGSRLTVL.

The gene calls are TRBV27 and TRBJ1-1; D unclear. Germline CDR1 MNHEY, CDR2 SMNVEV (reference sequence). Deletions cut 7 bases from V and 3 bases from J, with 18 bases between. The CDR3 length is 15 residues. This CDR3 reads CASTLDPSRDTEAFF. In DNA form, the CDR3 reads TGTGCCAGCACCTTAGACCCTTCGAGGGACACTGAAGCTTTCTTT.

The chain combines TRBV5-1 with TRBJ1-4; D uncertain. The V end was cut by 0 bases, the J end by 5 bases, with 8 bases between. This CDR3 region has 14 residues. Looked up from germline, CDR1 is SGHRS and CDR2 is YFSETQ. This CDR3 is CASSLAHVNEKLFF. DNA for the CDR3: TGCGCCAGCAGCTTGGCACATGTGAATGAAAAACTGTTTTTT.

This chain uses TRBV5-1 with TRBJ2-7; a possible D gene is TRBD2 (5 bases). The ends were cut back, 0 bases at V and 6 bases at J, with 7 bases in the middle. CDR1 SGHRS and CDR2 YFSETQ come from the germline V gene. CDR3 length: 12 residues. CDR3 sequence (DNA): TGCGCCAGCAGCTTGGAAGGGAGCGAGCAGTACTTC. Translated, it gives CASSLEGSEQYF.

This sequence joins TRBV7-3 and TRBJ2-7, with D possibly being TRBD1 (6 bases). This CDR3 contains 15 residues. The V gene lost 0 bases and the J gene lost 6 bases, with 15 bases spanning the gap. CDR1 and CDR2 from the germline V gene are SGHTA and FQGTGA. As DNA, the CDR3 is TGTGCCAGCAGCTTAACAACAGGTTCGGACAGCGAGCAGTACTTC. Translated, it gives CASSLTTGSDSEQYF.

V gene TRBV5-1 combines with J gene TRBJ2-7, with 7 bases aligning to TRBD2. J lost 6 bases, V lost 0 bases, and 3 bases had no gene match. Per germline, CDR1 SGHRS and CDR2 YFSETQ. The CDR3 extends over 13 amino acids. The DNA of the CDR3 is TGCGCCAGCAGCTTGGGGACGGGGGGCGAGCAGTACTTC. It is translated as CASSLGTGGEQYF.

V is TRBV7-6 and J is TRBJ1-4, with 7 bases matching TRBD1. Germline loops: CDR1 SGHVS, CDR2 FNYEAQ. The V and J ends lost 3 bases and 6 bases, in that order; junction bases with no gene match: 13. The CDR3 covers 17 residues. CDR3 in DNA: TGTGCCAGCAGCTTGAGGGACAGAACATACCCCTATGAAAAACTGTTTTTT. Translation gives CASSLRDRTYPYEKLFF. The full variable domain, with the rest looked up from reference TRBV7-6 and TRBJ1-4, is GAGVSQSPRYKVTKRGQDVALRCDPISGHVSLYWYRQALGQGPEFLTYFNYEAQQDKSGLPNDRFSAERPEGSISTLTIQRTEQRDSAMYRCASSLRDRTYPYEKLFFGSGTQLSVL.

The rearrangement joins TRBV7-9 to TRBJ2-1, with 7 positions matching TRBD2. There are 15 residues in the CDR3. CDR1 and CDR2 (germline): SEHNR, FQNEAQ (reference sequence). V was clipped by 5 bases and J by 10 bases; unmatched bases: 14. CDR3 coding DNA: TGTGCCAGCAGCCCGCCGGGACTCCCTAGCGGAGAGCAGTTCTTC. Amino acids: CASSPPGLPSGEQFF.

The chain employs TRBV4-2 and TRBJ1-1; weak D call: TRBD1 (6 bases). There are 14 residues in the CDR3. V shed 2 bases and J shed 4 bases, with 11 bases lying between them. Germline loops: CDR1 LGHNA, CDR2 YNFKEQ. The CDR3 loop reads CASSQPVGGTEAFF. The CDR3 bases are TGTGCCAGCAGCCAACCGGTAGGGGGCACTGAAGCTTTCTTT.

CDR3 loop: CASSSRDRGLTDPQHF. Written as DNA, the CDR3 is TGTGCCAGCAGCTCCCGCGACAGGGGGCTTACAGACCCCCAGCATTTT. This chain uses TRBV28 with TRBJ1-5, with 10 bases aligning to TRBD1. V shed 6 bases and J 10 bases; nucleotides not matched to a gene: 15. This CDR3 region has 16 residues. From germline, CDR1 is MDHEN and CDR2 SYDVKM.

This clone was observed a single time. The rearrangement joins TRBV6-2 or TRBV6-3 to TRBJ1-3, with 7 bases that match TRBD1. V shed 7 bases and J 1 base; nucleotides not matched to a gene: 13. The CDR3 has 17 amino acids. The germline V gene encodes CDR1 MNHEY and CDR2 SVGEGT. CDR3 in amino acids: CASTPQPGQLSGNTIYF. CDR3 coding DNA: TGTGCCAGCACCCCCCAGCCGGGACAGCTTTCTGGAAACACCATATATTTT.

This chain joins TRBV5-1 and TRBJ2-3; tentatively, D is TRBD2 (6 bases). Germline loops: CDR1 SGHRS, CDR2 YFSETQ. CDR3 length: 15 amino acids. V was pared by 0 bases and J by 3 bases, with 11 bases between. The chain's CDR3 is CASSLVEGKTDTQYF. CDR3 nucleotides: TGCGCCAGCAGCTTGGTGGAGGGAAAGACAGATACGCAGTATTTT. The full variable domain, in which reference TRBV5-1 and TRBJ2-3 provide the parts outside the CDR3, is KAGVTQTPRYLIKTRGQQVTLSCSPISGHRSVSWYQQTPGQGLQFLFEYFSETQRNKGNFPGRFSGRQFSNSRSEMNVSTLELGDSALYLCASSLVEGKTDTQYFGPGTRLTVL.

The chain joins TRBV18 to TRBJ1-1; the match to TRBD1 covers 9 bases. This CDR3 has 16 residues. CDR1 is KGHSH and CDR2 is LQKENI in the germline V gene. V trimming: 3 bases; J trimming: 0 bases; junction bases outside the gene matches: 5. As DNA, the CDR3 is TGTGCCAGCTCACCGCAGGGACAGGGTATGAACACTGAAGCTTTCTTT. Residues: CASSPQGQGMNTEAFF.

The gene calls are TRBV7-7 and TRBJ2-1; 8 bases are shared with TRBD2. CDR3 length: 16 residues. The germline CDR1 and CDR2 sequences are SSHAT and FNYEAQ (reference sequence). V shed 5 bases, J shed 6 bases, and the junction held 12 bases outside the gene matches. DNA of the CDR3: TGTGCCAGCAGCGCGCTGCCCGGGACTAGGCGCAATGAGCAGTTCTTC. Its protein product is CASSALPGTRRNEQFF. Full variable domain (rest looked up from reference TRBV7-7 and TRBJ2-1): GAGVSQSPRYKVTKRGQDVTLRCDPISSHATLYWYQQALGQGPEFLTYFNYEAQPDKSGLPSDRFSAERPEGSISTLTIQRTEQRDSAMYRCASSALPGTRRNEQFFGPGTRLTVL.

V and J are TRBV7-6 and TRBJ2-5; 15 bases are a match to TRBD2. CDR3 length: 16 residues. Germline CDR1 and CDR2: SGHVS and FNYEAQ. Germline trimming cut 2 bases from V and 4 bases from J; bases unmatched to any gene: 2. The CDR3 sequence is CASSLWTSGRGETQYF. The CDR3 region has the DNA TGTGCCAGCAGCTTATGGACTAGCGGGAGGGGAGAGACCCAGTACTTC.

The rearrangement joins TRBV24-1 to TRBJ2-1; 11 bases map to TRBD1. CDR1 is KGHDR and CDR2 is SFDVKD in the germline V gene. The CDR3 extends over 16 amino acids. J gave up 8 bases and V 6 bases, and 11 bases lay outside the gene matches. CDR3 bases: TGTGCCACCAGTCCTCCCACCGGGACAGGGGGGGATGAGCAGTTCTTC. This encodes CATSPPTGTGGDEQFF.